A selection of T cell receptor beta chains follows, all from one sample in a study of identical twins. TCRdb ran MiXCR on the 5' RACE reads and lists one entry per CDR3 protein. The repertoire includes roughly 770,000 distinct CDR3 sequences, over 15% of them detected once, and approximately 14% sits in the top ten. These data were also reused for a study on T cells expressing NK-cell markers.

Source material: PBMCs. The receptors stem from a woman between 18 and 30 years old in good health. The conserved cysteine and the conserved F or W are not part of the CDR3 here.

CDR3 protein: ASSRNPGGEQY; J gene: TRBJ2-7; V gene: TRBV6-1
CDR3 protein: SAMTGGIIDEQF; J gene: TRBJ2-1; V gene: TRBV20-1
CDR3 protein: ASSQAARSYNEQF; J gene: TRBJ2-1; V gene: TRBV4-3
CDR3 protein: ASSATQGGYRGPSNTEAF; J gene: TRBJ1-1; V gene: TRBV5-1
CDR3 protein: ASSPGGGSYEQY; J gene: TRBJ2-7; V gene: TRBV5-5
CDR3 protein: ASGLGETVYNEQF; J gene: TRBJ2-1; V gene: TRBV12-5
CDR3 protein: ASSRTSGSNEQF; J gene: TRBJ2-1; V gene: TRBV12-3/TRBV12-4
CDR3 protein: ASSFSGMRTDTQY; J gene: TRBJ2-3; V gene: TRBV7-2
CDR3 protein: ASSQRGDSYEQY; J gene: TRBJ2-7; V gene: TRBV6-1
CDR3 protein: ASSPGTDPQETQY; J gene: TRBJ2-5; V gene: TRBV18
CDR3 protein: ASGGEGVEVGVFTQY; J gene: TRBJ2-3; V gene: TRBV12-3/TRBV12-4
CDR3 protein: ASSFNRVTEAF; J gene: TRBJ1-1; V gene: TRBV11-2
CDR3 protein: ASSLERVVEQF; J gene: TRBJ2-1; V gene: TRBV7-2
CDR3 protein: ASSFALARDNEQF; J gene: TRBJ2-1; V gene: TRBV7-9
CDR3 protein: ASGLWRELTNEQF; J gene: TRBJ2-1; V gene: TRBV28
CDR3 protein: ASSLTGRADTQY; J gene: TRBJ2-3; V gene: TRBV11-1
CDR3 protein: ASSLSPTGGTSPLH; J gene: TRBJ1-6; V gene: TRBV27
CDR3 protein: SASRFSGRANYRIEQY; J gene: TRBJ2-7; V gene: TRBV20-1